Below are 12 T cell receptor beta chains sequenced from a single sample in a study of PD-L1 blockade in urothelial cancer. Only in-frame clones appear in the TCRdb table, and some are missing; sequencing was by immunoSEQ multiplex PCR. The table includes 60,000 to 75,000 clones, about 83% detected once. Sample time point: pretreatment peripheral blood. Sequenced material: PBMCs, taken around atezolizumab (anti-PD-L1) treatment. The receptor set was obtained from a woman aged 70-85 years with urothelial cancer.

This rearrangement joins TRBV19 to TRBJ2-7; D remains ambiguous. Trimming removed 10 bases from V and 3 bases from J, with 4 bases in between. Germline V lookup: CDR1 LNHDA, CDR2 SQIVND (reference sequence). This CDR3 is 9 amino acids long. Here the CDR3 reads CATLYEQYF. The CDR3 region has the DNA TGTGCCACTCTCTACGAGCAGTACTTC.

The V and J genes are TRBV7-3 and TRBJ2-3, with 15 bases aligning to TRBD2. J lost 2 bases, V lost 3 bases, and 6 bases had no gene match. CDR1 and CDR2 from the germline V gene are SGHTA and FQGTGA. The CDR3 runs 18 residues. CDR3: CASSLGTSGRSPTDTQYF. CDR3 coding DNA: TGTGCCAGCAGCTTGGGGACTAGCGGGAGGTCCCCCACAGATACGCAGTATTTT.

V usage is TRBV28 and J usage is TRBJ1-2; a weak D match, TRBD1 (6 bases). Germline CDR1 is MDHEN and CDR2 is SYDVKM. CDR3 length equals 14 residues. Trimming took off 2 bases at V and 4 bases at J, with 11 bases between the two ends. The CDR3 region is CASSLGQLLYGYTF. In DNA form, the CDR3 reads TGTGCCAGCAGTTTAGGACAGCTACTCTATGGCTACACCTTC.

This sequence joins TRBV28 and TRBJ1-1, with 8 bases fitting TRBD1. J gave up 1 base and V 4 bases, and 5 bases lay outside the gene matches. The CDR3 loop spans 15 amino acids. Germline V gene sequence: CDR1 MDHEN, CDR2 SYDVKM. Here the CDR3 DNA reads TGTGCCAGCAGTTCGGGGACAGGAGCGAACACTGAAGCTTTCTTT. It yields the protein CASSSGTGANTEAFF.

The CDR3 sequence: CASSLEGGGRPQHF. Written as DNA, the CDR3 is TGTGCCAGCAGCTTAGAGGGGGGGGGAAGGCCCCAGCATTTT. The chain carries TRBV7-9 and TRBJ1-5, with a tentative D call TRBD1 (6 bases). The length of the CDR3 is 14 residues. Germline loops: CDR1 SEHNR, CDR2 FQNEAQ (reference sequence). The ends were cut back, 1 base at V and 9 bases at J, with 13 bases in the middle.

The chain uses TRBV6-1 and TRBJ2-4, with TRBD1 as a possible D gene (6 bases). Germline V gene data show CDR1 as MNHNS and CDR2 as SASEGT. With 4 bases removed from V and 2 bases from J, the gap between germline ends came to 12 bases. The CDR3 is 15 amino acids. The CDR3 loop reads CASSAQGLTKNIQYF. The CDR3 nucleotides are TGTGCCAGCAGTGCACAGGGCCTAACCAAAAACATTCAGTACTTC.

The genes are TRBV27 and TRBJ2-2; TRBD1 matches 7 bases. CDR3 length equals 13 residues. Per the germline V gene, CDR1 is MNHEY and CDR2 is SMNVEV (reference sequence). V dropped 6 bases and J dropped 5; count of bases not matched to a gene: 3. The CDR3 protein is CASRQGITGELFF. The CDR3 nucleotides are TGTGCCAGCAGACAGGGGATTACCGGGGAGCTGTTTTTT.

The rearrangement joins TRBV11-1 to TRBJ2-7; 9 bases are a match to TRBD1. CDR3 length: 16 amino acids. V lost 1 base to trimming and J lost 5 bases; unmatched junction nucleotides: 9. Germline CDR1 is SGHAT and CDR2 is FQDESV (reference sequence). In nucleotides, the CDR3 is TGTGCCAGCAGCTTAGAGGGACAGGGTGTTCTCCACGAGCAGTACTTC. This sequence encodes CASSLEGQGVLHEQYF.

V is TRBV28 and J is TRBJ1-2; D possibly corresponds to TRBD1 (5 bases). CDR1 and CDR2 from the germline V gene are MDHEN and SYDVKM. The CDR3 has 13 residues. Trimming pared 6 bases from V and 5 bases from J, leaving 13 bases between. In nucleotides, the CDR3 is TGTGCCAGCAGCGACCCGGGGGATTATGGCTACACCTTC. Its protein product is CASSDPGDYGYTF.

The V and J genes are TRBV9 and TRBJ1-1; 7 nucleotides align to TRBD1. The V gene's germline CDR1 is SGDLS and CDR2 YYNGEE. The CDR3 has 16 residues. Losses at the gene ends were 0 bases for V and 2 bases for J; bases not matched to a gene: 7. The CDR3 sequence: CASSVVKGALNTEAFF. Here the CDR3 DNA reads TGTGCCAGCAGCGTAGTCAAGGGGGCGCTTAACACTGAAGCTTTCTTT.

The genes are TRBV29-1 and TRBJ1-1, with 9 nucleotides matching TRBD1. V trimming: 8 bases; J trimming: 1 base; junction bases outside the gene matches: 5. CDR1 and CDR2 from the germline V gene are SQVTM and ANQGSEA. The CDR3 consists of 13 residues. The CDR3 DNA is TGCAGCTCGGGACAGGGAACGAACACTGAAGCTTTCTTT. This sequence encodes CSSGQGTNTEAFF.

The rearrangement joins TRBV30 to TRBJ2-7, with TRBD1 as a possible D gene (6 bases). Germline CDR1 is GTSNPN and CDR2 is SVGIG (reference sequence). The CDR3 extends over 13 amino acids. Trimming stripped 6 bases from V and 0 bases from J, with 12 bases between. The CDR3 protein is CACGDNPSYEQYF. The CDR3 nucleotides are TGTGCCTGCGGGGACAACCCCTCCTACGAGCAGTACTTC.